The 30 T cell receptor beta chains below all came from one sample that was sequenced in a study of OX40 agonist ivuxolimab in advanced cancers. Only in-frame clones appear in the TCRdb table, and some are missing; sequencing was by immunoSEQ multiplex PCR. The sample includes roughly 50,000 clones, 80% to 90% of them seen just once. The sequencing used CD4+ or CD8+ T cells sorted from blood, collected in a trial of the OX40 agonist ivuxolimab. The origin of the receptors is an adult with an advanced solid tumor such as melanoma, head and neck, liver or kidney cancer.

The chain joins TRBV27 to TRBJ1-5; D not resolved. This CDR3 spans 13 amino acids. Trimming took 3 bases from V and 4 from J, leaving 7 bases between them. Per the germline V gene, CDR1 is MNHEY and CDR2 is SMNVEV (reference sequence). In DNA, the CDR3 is TGTGCCAGCAGTTTCGCGGGAAATCAGCCCCAGCATTTT. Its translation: CASSFAGNQPQHF.

CDR3 nucleotides: TGCAGCGTGATAAGGGGGACAGGGAACACTGAAGCTTTCTTT. Amino acids: CSVIRGTGNTEAFF. This sequence joins TRBV29-1 and TRBJ1-1, with 8 bases identical to TRBD1. V shed 6 bases, J shed 1 base, and the junction held 7 bases outside the gene matches. Germline V gene data show CDR1 as SQVTM and CDR2 as ANQGSEA. The CDR3 extends over 14 amino acids.

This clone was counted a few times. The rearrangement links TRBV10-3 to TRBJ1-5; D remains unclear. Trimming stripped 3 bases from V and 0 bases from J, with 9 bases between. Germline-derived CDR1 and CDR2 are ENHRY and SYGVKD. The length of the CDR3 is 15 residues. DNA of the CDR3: TGTGCCATCAGTGAAGTCGGGGATAGCAATCAGCCCCAGCATTTT. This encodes CAISEVGDSNQPQHF.

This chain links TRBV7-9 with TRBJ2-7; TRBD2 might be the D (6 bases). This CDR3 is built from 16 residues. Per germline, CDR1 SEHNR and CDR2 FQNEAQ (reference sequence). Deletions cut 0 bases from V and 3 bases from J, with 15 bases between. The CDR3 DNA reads TGTGCCAGCAGCTTAGCGCGGGGCCAGATCTTCTACGAGCAGTACTTC. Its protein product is CASSLARGQIFYEQYF.

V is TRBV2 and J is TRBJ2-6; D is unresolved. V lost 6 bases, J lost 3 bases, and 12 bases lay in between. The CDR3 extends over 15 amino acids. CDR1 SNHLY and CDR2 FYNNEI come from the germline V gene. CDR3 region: CASSPGNGGANVLTF. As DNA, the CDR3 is TGTGCCAGCAGCCCTGGAAACGGTGGGGCCAACGTCCTGACTTTC.

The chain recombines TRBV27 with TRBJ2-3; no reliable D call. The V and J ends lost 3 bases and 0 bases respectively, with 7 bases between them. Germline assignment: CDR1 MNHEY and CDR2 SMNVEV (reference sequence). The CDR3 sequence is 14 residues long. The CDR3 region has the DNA TGTGCCAGCAGTTTGGGCCGGAGCACAGATACGCAGTATTTT. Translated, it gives CASSLGRSTDTQYF.

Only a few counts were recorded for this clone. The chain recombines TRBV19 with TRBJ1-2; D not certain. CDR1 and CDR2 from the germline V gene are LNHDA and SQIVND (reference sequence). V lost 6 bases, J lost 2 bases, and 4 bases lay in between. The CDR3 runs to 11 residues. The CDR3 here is CASRNNYGYTF. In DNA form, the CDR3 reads TGTGCCAGTAGGAACAACTATGGCTACACCTTC. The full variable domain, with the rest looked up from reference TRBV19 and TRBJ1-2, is DGGITQSPKYLFRKEGQNVTLSCEQNLNHDAMYWYRQDPGQGLRLIYYSQIVNDFQKGDIAEGYSVSREKKESFPLTVTSAQKNPTAFYLCASRNNYGYTFGSGTRLTVV.

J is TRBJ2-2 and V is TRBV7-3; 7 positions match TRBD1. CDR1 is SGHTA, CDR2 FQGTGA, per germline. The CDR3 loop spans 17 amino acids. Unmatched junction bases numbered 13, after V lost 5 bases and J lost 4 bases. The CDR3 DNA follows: TGTGCCAGCAGCCCTTGGACAGGACTCGTAGGCACCGGGGAGCTGTTTTTT. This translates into CASSPWTGLVGTGELFF.

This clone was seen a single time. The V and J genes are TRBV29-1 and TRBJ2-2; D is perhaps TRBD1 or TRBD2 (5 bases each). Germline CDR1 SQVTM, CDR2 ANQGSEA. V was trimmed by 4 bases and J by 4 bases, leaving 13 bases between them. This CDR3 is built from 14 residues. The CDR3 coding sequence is TGCAGCGTTGTAATAGGGGCGGGCACCGGGGAGCTGTTTTTT. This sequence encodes CSVVIGAGTGELFF.

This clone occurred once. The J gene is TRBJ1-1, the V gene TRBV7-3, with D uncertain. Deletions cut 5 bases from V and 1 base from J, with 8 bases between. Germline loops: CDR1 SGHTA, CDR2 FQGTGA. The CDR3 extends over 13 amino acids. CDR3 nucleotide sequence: TGTGCCAGCAGCCCGAGACAGAACACTGAAGCTTTCTTT. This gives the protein CASSPRQNTEAFF.

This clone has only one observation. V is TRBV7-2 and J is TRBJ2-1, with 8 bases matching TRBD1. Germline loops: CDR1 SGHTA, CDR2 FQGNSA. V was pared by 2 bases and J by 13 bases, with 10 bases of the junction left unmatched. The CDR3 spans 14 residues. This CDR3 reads CASSLMGQAYFQFF. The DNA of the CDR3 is TGTGCCAGCAGCTTAATGGGACAGGCGTATTTTCAGTTCTTC.

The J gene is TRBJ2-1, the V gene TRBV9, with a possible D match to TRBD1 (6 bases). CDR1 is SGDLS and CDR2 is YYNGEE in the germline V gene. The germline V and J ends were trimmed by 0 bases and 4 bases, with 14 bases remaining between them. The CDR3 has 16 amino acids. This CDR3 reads CASSVAGGQGYNEQFF. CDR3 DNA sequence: TGTGCCAGCAGCGTAGCTGGGGGCCAGGGGTACAATGAGCAGTTCTTC.

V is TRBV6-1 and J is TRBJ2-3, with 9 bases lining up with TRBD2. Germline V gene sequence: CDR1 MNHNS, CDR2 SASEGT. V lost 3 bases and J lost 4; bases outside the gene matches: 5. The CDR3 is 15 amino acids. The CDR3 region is CASSDRAGGPDTQYF. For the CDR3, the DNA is TGTGCCAGCAGTGACAGGGCGGGAGGGCCAGATACGCAGTATTTT.

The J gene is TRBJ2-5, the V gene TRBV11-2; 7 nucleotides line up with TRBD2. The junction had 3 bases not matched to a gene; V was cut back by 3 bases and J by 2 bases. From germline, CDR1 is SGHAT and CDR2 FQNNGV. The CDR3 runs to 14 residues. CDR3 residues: CASSFFGGQETQYF. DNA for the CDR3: TGTGCCAGCAGCTTCTTCGGGGGGCAAGAGACCCAGTACTTC.

The CDR3 region has the DNA TGTGCCAGCAGCTTGTTCAGGGGCTCCTATAATTCACCCCTCCACTTT. Amino acids: CASSLFRGSYNSPLHF. V usage is TRBV5-6 and J usage is TRBJ1-6, with TRBD1 as a possible D gene (6 bases). The CDR3 loop spans 16 amino acids. In germline, CDR1 is SGHDT, CDR2 YYEEEE. The ends were cut back, 1 base at V and 0 bases at J, with 8 bases in the middle.

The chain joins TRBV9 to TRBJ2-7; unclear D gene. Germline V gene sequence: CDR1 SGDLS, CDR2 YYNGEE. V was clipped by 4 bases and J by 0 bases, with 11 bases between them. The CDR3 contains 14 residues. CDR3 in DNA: TGTGCCAGCAGCCCCCAGCACCCCTCCTACGAGCAGTACTTC. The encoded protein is CASSPQHPSYEQYF.

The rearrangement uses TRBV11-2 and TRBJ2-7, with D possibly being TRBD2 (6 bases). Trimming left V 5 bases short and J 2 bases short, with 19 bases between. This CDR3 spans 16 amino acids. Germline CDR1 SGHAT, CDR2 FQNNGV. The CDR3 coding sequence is TGTGCCAGCAGCCAGATTAGCGGAGATACTACCTACGAGCAGTACTTC. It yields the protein CASSQISGDTTYEQYF.

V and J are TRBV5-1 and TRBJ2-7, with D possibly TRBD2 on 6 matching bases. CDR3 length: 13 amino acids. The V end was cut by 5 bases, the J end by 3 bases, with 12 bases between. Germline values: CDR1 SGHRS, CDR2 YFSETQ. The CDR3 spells CASSRESLYEQYF. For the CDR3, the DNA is TGCGCCAGCAGTCGGGAGAGTCTCTACGAGCAGTACTTC. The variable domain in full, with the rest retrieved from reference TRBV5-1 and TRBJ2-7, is KAGVTQTPRYLIKTRGQQVTLSCSPISGHRSVSWYQQTPGQGLQFLFEYFSETQRNKGNFPGRFSGRQFSNSRSEMNVSTLELGDSALYLCASSRESLYEQYFGPGTRLTVT.

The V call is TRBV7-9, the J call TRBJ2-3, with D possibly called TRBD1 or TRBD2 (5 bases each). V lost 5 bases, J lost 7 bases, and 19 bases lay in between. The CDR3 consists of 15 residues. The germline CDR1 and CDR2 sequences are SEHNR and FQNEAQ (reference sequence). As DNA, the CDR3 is TGTGCCAGCAGCGTCGGGGCGACCGATCGGAATACGCAGTATTTT. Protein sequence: CASSVGATDRNTQYF.

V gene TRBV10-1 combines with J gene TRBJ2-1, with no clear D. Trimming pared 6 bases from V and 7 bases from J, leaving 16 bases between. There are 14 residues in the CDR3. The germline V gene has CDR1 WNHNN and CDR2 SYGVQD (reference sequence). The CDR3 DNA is TGCGCCAGCAGCCTAACCTTAGCCAGGAATGAGCAGTTCTTC. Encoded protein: CASSLTLARNEQFF.

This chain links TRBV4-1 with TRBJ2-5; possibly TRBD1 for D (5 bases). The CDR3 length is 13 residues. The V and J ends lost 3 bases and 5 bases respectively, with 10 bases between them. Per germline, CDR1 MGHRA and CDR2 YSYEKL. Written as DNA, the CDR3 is TGCGCCAGCAGCCAGGGGCCTCTGGAGACCCAGTACTTC. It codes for CASSQGPLETQYF.

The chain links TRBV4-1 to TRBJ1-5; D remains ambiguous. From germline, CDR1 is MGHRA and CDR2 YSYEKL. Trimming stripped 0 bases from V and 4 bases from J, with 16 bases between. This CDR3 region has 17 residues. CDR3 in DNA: TGCGCCAGCAGCCAAGAATCCAACTTCGGGAGGAATCAGCCCCAGCATTTT. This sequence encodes CASSQESNFGRNQPQHF.

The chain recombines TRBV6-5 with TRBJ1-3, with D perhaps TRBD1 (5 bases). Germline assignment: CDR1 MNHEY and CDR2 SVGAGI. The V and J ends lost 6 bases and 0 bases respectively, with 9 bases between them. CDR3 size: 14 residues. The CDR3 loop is CASRSQGSGNTIYF. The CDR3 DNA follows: TGTGCCAGCAGATCCCAGGGCTCTGGAAACACCATATATTTT.

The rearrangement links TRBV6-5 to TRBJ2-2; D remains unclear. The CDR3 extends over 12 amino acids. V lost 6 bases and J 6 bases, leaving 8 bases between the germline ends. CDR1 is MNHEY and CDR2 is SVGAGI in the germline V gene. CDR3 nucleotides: TGTGCCAGCAGACTAACGCCCGGGGAGCTGTTTTTT. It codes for CASRLTPGELFF.

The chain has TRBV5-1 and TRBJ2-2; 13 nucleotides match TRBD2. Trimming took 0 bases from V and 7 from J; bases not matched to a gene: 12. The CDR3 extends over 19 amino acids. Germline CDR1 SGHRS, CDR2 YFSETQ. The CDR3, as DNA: TGCGCCAGCAGCTTGGAGGGACTAGCGGGGAGGGGAACGATCGGGGAGCTGTTTTTT. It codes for CASSLEGLAGRGTIGELFF.

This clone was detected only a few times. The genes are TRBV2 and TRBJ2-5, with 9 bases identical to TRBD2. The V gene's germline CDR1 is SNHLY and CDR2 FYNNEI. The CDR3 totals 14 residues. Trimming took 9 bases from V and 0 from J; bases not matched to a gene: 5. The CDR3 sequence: CARGGTSHQETQYF. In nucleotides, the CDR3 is TGTGCCAGGGGAGGGACTAGCCACCAAGAGACCCAGTACTTC.

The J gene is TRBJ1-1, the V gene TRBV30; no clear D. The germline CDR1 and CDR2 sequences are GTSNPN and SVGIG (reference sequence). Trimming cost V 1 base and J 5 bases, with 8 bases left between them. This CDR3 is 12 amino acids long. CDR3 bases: TGTGCCTGGAGTGGGTGGCGGACTGAAGCTTTCTTT. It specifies CAWSGWRTEAFF.

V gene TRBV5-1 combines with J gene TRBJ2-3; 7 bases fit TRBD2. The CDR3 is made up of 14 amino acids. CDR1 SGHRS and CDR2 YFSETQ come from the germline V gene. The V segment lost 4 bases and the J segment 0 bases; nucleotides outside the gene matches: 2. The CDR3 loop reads CASSLSGSTDTQYF. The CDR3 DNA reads TGCGCCAGCAGCCTTAGCGGGAGCACAGATACGCAGTATTTT.

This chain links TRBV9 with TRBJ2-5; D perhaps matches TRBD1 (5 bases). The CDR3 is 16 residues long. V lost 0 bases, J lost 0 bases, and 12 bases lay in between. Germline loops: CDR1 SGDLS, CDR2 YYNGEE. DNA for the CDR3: TGTGCCAGCAGCGTAGGGCAGGGCGAATACCAAGAGACCCAGTACTTC. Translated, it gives CASSVGQGEYQETQYF.

The CDR3 spells CASSSTAENEQFF. The CDR3 DNA follows: TGCGCCAGCAGCTCAACAGCCGAGAATGAGCAGTTCTTC. The rearrangement uses TRBV5-1 and TRBJ2-1; D is unresolved. The V gene's germline CDR1 is SGHRS and CDR2 YFSETQ. CDR3 length: 13 residues. Between the trimmed V and J ends, which lost 3 bases and 7 bases, there was a span of 11 bases. The whole variable domain, remainder taken from reference TRBV5-1 and TRBJ2-1, is KAGVTQTPRYLIKTRGQQVTLSCSPISGHRSVSWYQQTPGQGLQFLFEYFSETQRNKGNFPGRFSGRQFSNSRSEMNVSTLELGDSALYLCASSSTAENEQFFGPGTRLTVL.